This entry describes one T cell receptor (beta chain). Its antigen is undetermined. All the people who gave samples were healthy bone marrow donors. The data stem from a study of cytomegalovirus exposure and HLA in healthy donors. Study at large: The roughly 100 million unique TCR beta sequences, from roughly 170 million T cells, were found by an earlier analysis. Caucasian-associated ancestry cluster membership applied to approximately 81% of around 400 genotyped donors.

Study-wide results and limits: The study carried out a later analysis of TCR beta sequences. It associated some 15,000 of them with specific HLA alleles at a false discovery rate of 0.05.

Primers: 60 Vbeta forward and 13 Jbeta reverse. Some clones are missing from TCRdb's copy, which holds only in-frame ones; the method was immunoSEQ multiplex PCR. The data show some 150,000 clones, 80% seen once. Germline V lookup: CDR1 MNHEY, CDR2 SVGAGI. The CDR3 runs 15 residues. V was cut by 6 bases and J by 0 bases, with 12 bases left in between. Sequenced input: PBMCs. The clonotype originates from a man in his thirties or forties in good health and CMV-seronegative. The J gene is TRBJ1-5, the V gene TRBV6-5; D gene ambiguous. For the CDR3, the DNA is TGTGCCAGCAGCCCGGTATCGGGTAGCAATCAGCCCCAGCATTTT. Protein product: CASSPVSGSNQPQHF.